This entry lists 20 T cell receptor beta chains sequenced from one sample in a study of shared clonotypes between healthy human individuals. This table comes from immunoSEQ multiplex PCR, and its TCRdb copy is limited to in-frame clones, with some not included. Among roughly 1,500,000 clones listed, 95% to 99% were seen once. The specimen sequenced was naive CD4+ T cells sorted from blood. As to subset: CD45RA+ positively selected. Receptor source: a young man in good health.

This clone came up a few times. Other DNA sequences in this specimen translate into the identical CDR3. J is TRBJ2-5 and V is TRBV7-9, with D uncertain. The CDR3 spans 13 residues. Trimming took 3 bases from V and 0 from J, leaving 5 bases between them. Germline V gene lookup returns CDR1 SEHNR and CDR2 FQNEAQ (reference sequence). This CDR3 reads CASSFRDQETQYF. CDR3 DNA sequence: TGTGCCAGCAGCTTTAGAGACCAAGAGACCCAGTACTTC.

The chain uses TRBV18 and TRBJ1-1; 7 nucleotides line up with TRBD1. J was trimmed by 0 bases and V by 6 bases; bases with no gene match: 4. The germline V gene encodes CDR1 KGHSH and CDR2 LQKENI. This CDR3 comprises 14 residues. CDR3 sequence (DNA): TGTGCCAGCTCCGCGACAGGGCTGAACACTGAAGCTTTCTTT. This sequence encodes CASSATGLNTEAFF.

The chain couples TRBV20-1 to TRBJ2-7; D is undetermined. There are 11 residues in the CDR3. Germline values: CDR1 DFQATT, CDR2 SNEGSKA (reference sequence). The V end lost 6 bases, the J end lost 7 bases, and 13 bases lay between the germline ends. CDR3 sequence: CSASPATEQYF. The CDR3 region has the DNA TGCAGTGCGAGTCCCGCAACAGAGCAGTACTTC.

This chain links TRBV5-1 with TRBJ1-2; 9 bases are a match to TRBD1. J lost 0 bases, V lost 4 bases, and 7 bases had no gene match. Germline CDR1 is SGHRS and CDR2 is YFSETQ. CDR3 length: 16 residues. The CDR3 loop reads CASSKGQGNSNYGYTF. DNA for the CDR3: TGCGCCAGCAGCAAAGGACAGGGGAATTCTAACTATGGCTACACCTTC.

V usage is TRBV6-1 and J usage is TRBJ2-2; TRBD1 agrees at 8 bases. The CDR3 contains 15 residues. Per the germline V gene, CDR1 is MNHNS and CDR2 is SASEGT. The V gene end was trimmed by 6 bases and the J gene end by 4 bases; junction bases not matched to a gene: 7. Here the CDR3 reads CASSGQGSFTGELFF. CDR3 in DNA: TGTGCCAGCAGCGGACAGGGAAGTTTCACCGGGGAGCTGTTTTTT.

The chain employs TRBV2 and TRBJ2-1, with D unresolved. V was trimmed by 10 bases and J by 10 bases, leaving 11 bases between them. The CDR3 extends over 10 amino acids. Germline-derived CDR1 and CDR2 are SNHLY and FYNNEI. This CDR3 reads CATAVEEQFF. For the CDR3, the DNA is TGTGCCACCGCGGTTGAGGAGCAGTTCTTC.

The CDR3 loop is CASGDRQETQYF. CDR3 sequence (DNA): TGTGCCAGCGGTGACAGACAAGAGACCCAGTACTTC. This chain links TRBV5-4 with TRBJ2-5; possibly TRBD1 for D (5 bases). From germline, CDR1 is SGHNT and CDR2 YYREEE (reference sequence). The CDR3 is made up of 12 amino acids. The V end was cut by 7 bases, the J end by 2 bases, with 9 bases between. The full variable domain, completed using reference TRBV5-4 and TRBJ2-5, is ETGVTQSPTHLIKTRGQQVTLRCSSQSGHNTVSWYQQALGQGPQFIFQYYREEENGRGNFPPRFSGLQFPNYSSELNVNALELDDSALYLCASGDRQETQYFGPGTRLLVL.

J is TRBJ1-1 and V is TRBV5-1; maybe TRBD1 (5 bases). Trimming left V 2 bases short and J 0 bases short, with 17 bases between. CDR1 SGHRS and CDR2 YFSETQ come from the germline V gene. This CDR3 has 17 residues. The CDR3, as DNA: TGCGCCAGCAGCTTTATCCCTGGGGCACCCATGAACACTGAAGCTTTCTTT. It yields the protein CASSFIPGAPMNTEAFF.

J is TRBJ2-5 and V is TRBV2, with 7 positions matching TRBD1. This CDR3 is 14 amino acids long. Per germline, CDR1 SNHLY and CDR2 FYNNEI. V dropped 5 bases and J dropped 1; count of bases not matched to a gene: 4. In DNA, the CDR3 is TGTGCCAGCAGTCGACAGGGATCCCAAGAGACCCAGTACTTC. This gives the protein CASSRQGSQETQYF.

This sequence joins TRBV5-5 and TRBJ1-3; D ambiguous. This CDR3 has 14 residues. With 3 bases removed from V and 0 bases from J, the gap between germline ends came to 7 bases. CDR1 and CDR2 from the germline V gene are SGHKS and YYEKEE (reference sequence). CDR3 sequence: CASSSPSSGNTIYF. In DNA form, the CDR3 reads TGTGCCAGCAGCTCCCCGAGCTCTGGAAACACCATATATTTT.

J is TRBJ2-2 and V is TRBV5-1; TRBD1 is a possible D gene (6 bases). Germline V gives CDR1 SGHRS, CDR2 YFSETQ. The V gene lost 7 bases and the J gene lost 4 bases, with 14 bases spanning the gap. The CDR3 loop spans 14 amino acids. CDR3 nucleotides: TGCGCCAGCCTGCAGGGGTCCACCACCGGGGAGCTGTTTTTT. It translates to CASLQGSTTGELFF.

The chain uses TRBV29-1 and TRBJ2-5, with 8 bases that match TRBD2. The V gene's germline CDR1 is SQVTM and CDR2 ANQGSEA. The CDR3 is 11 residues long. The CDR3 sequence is CNAGGGETQYF. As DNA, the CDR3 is TGCAACGCGGGAGGAGGAGAGACCCAGTACTTC.

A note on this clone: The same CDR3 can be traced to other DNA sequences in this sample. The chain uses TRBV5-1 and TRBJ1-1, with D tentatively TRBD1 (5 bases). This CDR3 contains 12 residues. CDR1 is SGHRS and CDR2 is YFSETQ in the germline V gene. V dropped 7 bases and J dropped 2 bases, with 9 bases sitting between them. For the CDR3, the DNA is TGCGCCAGCCGGGGGGGAAACACTGAAGCTTTCTTT. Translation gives CASRGGNTEAFF.

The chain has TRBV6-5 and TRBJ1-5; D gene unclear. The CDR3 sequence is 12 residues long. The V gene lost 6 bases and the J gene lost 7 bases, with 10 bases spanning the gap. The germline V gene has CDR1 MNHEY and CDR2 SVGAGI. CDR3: CASSPLGQPQHF. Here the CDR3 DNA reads TGTGCCAGCAGCCCCTTGGGCCAGCCCCAGCATTTT.

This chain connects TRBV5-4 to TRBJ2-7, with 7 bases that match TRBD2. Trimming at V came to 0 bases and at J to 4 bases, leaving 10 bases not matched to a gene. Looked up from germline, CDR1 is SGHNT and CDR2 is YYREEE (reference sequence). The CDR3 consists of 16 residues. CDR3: CASSLGGAGVVYEQYF. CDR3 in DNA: TGTGCCAGCAGCTTGGGGGGTGCGGGAGTAGTGTACGAGCAGTACTTC.

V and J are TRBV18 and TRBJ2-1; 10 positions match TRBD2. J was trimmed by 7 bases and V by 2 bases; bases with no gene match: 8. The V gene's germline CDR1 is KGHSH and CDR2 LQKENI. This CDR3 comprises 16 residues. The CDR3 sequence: CASSPSLAGVLNEQFF. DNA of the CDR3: TGTGCCAGCTCACCAAGCCTAGCGGGAGTGTTAAATGAGCAGTTCTTC.

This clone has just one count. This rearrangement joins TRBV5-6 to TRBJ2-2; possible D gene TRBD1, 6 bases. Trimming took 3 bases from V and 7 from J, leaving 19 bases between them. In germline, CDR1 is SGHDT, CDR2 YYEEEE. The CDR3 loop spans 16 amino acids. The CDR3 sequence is CASSSPLTGGFGELFF. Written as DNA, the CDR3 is TGTGCCAGCAGCTCACCATTGACAGGAGGATTCGGGGAGCTGTTTTTT.

CDR3 residues: CSVEVWGPSPRGTGELFF. Written as DNA, the CDR3 is TGCAGCGTTGAGGTTTGGGGACCGAGCCCCCGGGGGACCGGGGAGCTGTTTTTT. This sequence joins TRBV29-1 and TRBJ2-2, with TRBD2 as a possible D gene (6 bases). Germline V gene lookup returns CDR1 SQVTM and CDR2 ANQGSEA. Trimming stripped 3 bases from V and 5 bases from J, with 25 bases between. This CDR3 comprises 18 residues.

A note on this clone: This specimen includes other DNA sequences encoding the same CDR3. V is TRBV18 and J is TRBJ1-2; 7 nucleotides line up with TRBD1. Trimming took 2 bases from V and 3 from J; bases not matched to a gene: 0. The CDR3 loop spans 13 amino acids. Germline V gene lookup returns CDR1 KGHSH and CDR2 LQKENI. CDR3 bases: TGTGCCAGCTCACCAGGGACAGACTATGGCTACACCTTC. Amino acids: CASSPGTDYGYTF. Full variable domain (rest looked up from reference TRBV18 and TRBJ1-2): NAGVMQNPRHLVRRRGQEARLRCSPMKGHSHVYWYRQLPEEGLKFMVYLQKENIIDESGMPKERFSAEFPKEGPSILRIQQVVRGDSAAYFCASSPGTDYGYTFGSGTRLTVV.

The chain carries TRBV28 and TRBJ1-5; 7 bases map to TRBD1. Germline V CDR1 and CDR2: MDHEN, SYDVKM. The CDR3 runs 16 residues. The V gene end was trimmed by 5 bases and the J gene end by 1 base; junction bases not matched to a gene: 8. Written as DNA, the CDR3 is TGTGCCAGCAGTATACGACAGGGCGTAAGCAATCAGCCCCAGCATTTT. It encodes CASSIRQGVSNQPQHF.